These 3 T cell receptor beta chains came from one sample sequenced in a study of CD8 T cells in ankylosing spondylitis listed by TCRdb under 2017. Libraries were constructed by 5' RACE. Data came from an Illumina HiSeq 2500. The raw public reads went through TCRdb reprocessing: fastp at Q25, MiXCR clone calling, in-frame beta chains kept. CDR3 protein sequences are deduplicated, and each keeps its most common genes and DNA. In all, the sample holds about 240,000 distinct CDR3 sequences, and approximately 11% of those were seen once. Clones ranked in the top ten supply around 6.5% of the sample. The sample comprised blood, either unsorted or a sorted T cell fraction (not recorded which). The receptors come from a male donor with ankylosing spondylitis or in good health (not recorded which).

This clonotype has a count of ten or more. This chain links TRBV6-5 with TRBJ1-1; 7 nucleotides line up with TRBD1. CDR3 length: 14 residues. Germline lookup yields CDR1 MNHEY and CDR2 SVGAGI. J was trimmed by 1 base and V by 2 bases; bases with no gene match: 1. CDR3 sequence reads: CASSYRGQNTEAFF. The CDR3 nucleotides read TGTGCCAGCAGTTACAGGGGGCAGAACACTGAAGCTTTCTTT.

This clonotype was detected a few times. This chain uses TRBV20-1 with TRBJ2-7; D unclear. The V gene lost 0 bases and the J gene lost 2 bases, with 11 bases spanning the gap. The V gene's germline CDR1 is DFQATT and CDR2 SNEGSKA (reference sequence). This CDR3 is 14 amino acids long. The chain's CDR3 is CSARDQKNAYEQYF. The CDR3 coding sequence is TGCAGTGCTAGAGATCAAAAAAACGCCTACGAGCAGTACTTC.

This clonotype has ten or more counts. The CDR3 loop is CASSGDPITAKNIQYF. The DNA for the CDR3 is TGTGCCAGCAGCGGAGACCCTATAACCGCCAAAAACATTCAGTACTTC. This chain connects TRBV7-8 to TRBJ2-4; D not certain. The V gene's germline CDR1 is SGHVS and CDR2 FQNEAQ. V lost 5 bases and J 1 base, leaving 15 bases between the germline ends. CDR3 length equals 16 residues.